The T cell receptor beta chain described here comes from a study of shared clonotypes between healthy human individuals. Naive CD8 cells comprised CD45RO-negative, CCR7-positively selected cells, excluding terminally differentiated effector memory CD45RA+ cells. Germline V gene data show CDR1 as SEHNR and CDR2 as FQNEAQ (reference sequence). The CDR3 has 16 residues. Trimming took 3 bases from V and 2 from J, leaving 14 bases between them. The authors loaded around 190 ng DNA, 25,000 to 30,000 T cell genomes, into sorted-subset replicate PCRs. Produced via immunoSEQ multiplex PCR; TCRdb's table is partial and in-frame only. The sample shows nearly 600,000 clones, nearly 97% of them seen only once.

This TCR was sampled from a woman in her 30s in good health. What was sequenced was naive CD8+ T cells sorted from blood. This sequence joins TRBV7-9 and TRBJ2-1; D perhaps matches TRBD2 (5 bases). CDR3 nucleotides: TGTGCCAGCAGCTTGATTGGGGAGAGGCCCTACAATGAGCAGTTCTTC. Encoded protein: CASSLIGERPYNEQFF.